A selection of T cell receptor beta chains follows, all from one sample in a study of Tregs in tolerant kidney transplant recipients. Here immunoSEQ multiplex PCR was the method, and the copy in TCRdb shows in-frame clones only, minus some. Of more than 90,000 clones listed, 93% are singletons. The sample was CD4+ T cells from blood (PBMCs), taken 12 months after the transplant. Receptor source: a human patient who received a combined kidney and bone marrow transplant. Some T cells may trace back to the graft donor. Both conserved end residues are part of each CDR3. A D gene is named only where the DNA matches it firmly. Clone size appears in some rows only: once, few, many, or a class for an expanded clone.

cdr3_aa cdr3_nt d_call v_call clone_size j_call
CASSLGISSSYEQYF TGTGCCAGCAGCTTAGGTATTTCCAGTTCCTACGAGCAGTACTTC . TRBV7-2 . TRBJ2-7
CASSLVLTAGGRYEQFF TGTGCCAGCAGCTTAGTCCTTACAGCGGGGGGGCGGTATGAGCAGTTCTTC TRBD2 TRBV11-2 . TRBJ2-1
CASSFGTGVSETQYF TGTGCCAGCAGCTTCGGGACAGGGGTCTCAGAGACCCAGTACTTC TRBD1 TRBV7-9 . TRBJ2-5
CASRNRGPPYEQYF TGTGCCAGCAGAAACAGGGGGCCTCCCTACGAGCAGTACTTC TRBD1 TRBV28 . TRBJ2-7
CASSLSRGGYSSTDTQYF TGTGCCAGCAGCTTATCTAGGGGGGGGTACTCTAGCACAGATACGCAGTATTTT . TRBV7-2 few TRBJ2-3
CASSQDWGGVYSGNTIYF TGTGCCAGCAGCCAAGATTGGGGGGGGGTGTACTCTGGAAACACCATATATTTT . TRBV4-2 . TRBJ1-3
CASSSSTVANYGYTF TGTGCCAGCAGCTCCTCGACAGTAGCTAACTATGGCTACACCTTC . TRBV5-6 . TRBJ1-2
CASSGSLVMNTEAFF TGTGCCAGCAGCGGGAGTTTGGTCATGAACACTGAAGCTTTCTTT . TRBV6-4 . TRBJ1-1
CASSPRTGSSYEQYF TGTGCCAGCTCACCGAGGACAGGGTCTAGCTACGAGCAGTACTTC TRBD1 TRBV18 few TRBJ2-7
CASRRRENTEAFF TGTGCCAGCCGTAGGAGGGAGAACACTGAAGCTTTCTTT . TRBV16 . TRBJ1-1
CASSLVSGTYEQYF TGTGCCAGCAGTTTAGTTAGCGGTACCTACGAGCAGTACTTC . TRBV28 . TRBJ2-7
CASSADRADYGYTF TGCGCCAGCAGCGCAGACAGGGCCGACTATGGCTACACCTTC TRBD1 TRBV5-1 . TRBJ1-2
CSVGRVPGGGTGELFF TGCAGCGTTGGGCGGGTGCCAGGGGGCGGCACCGGGGAGCTGTTTTTT TRBD1 TRBV29-1 . TRBJ2-2
CSAGTAREQFF TGCAGTGCTGGGACTGCACGTGAGCAGTTCTTC . TRBV20-1 once TRBJ2-1
CASSLVGPGPGELFF TGTGCCAGCAGCTTAGTGGGGCCAGGGCCCGGGGAGCTGTTTTTT . TRBV11-2 . TRBJ2-2
CATSRGNSNQPQHF TGTGCCACCTCCAGGGGTAATAGCAATCAGCCCCAGCATTTT . TRBV15 . TRBJ1-5
CASSSTSTYEQYF TGTGCCAGCAGTTCGACTAGTACCTACGAGCAGTACTTC . TRBV6-6 . TRBJ2-7
CAWSAGGGETQYF TGTGCCTGGAGTGCCGGAGGAGGGGAGACCCAGTACTTC . TRBV30 . TRBJ2-5
CASSSNNGRANEKLFF TGTGCCAGCAGCTCGAACAACGGGCGGGCTAATGAAAAACTGTTTTTT . TRBV7-9 . TRBJ1-4
CASSFLGLRYETQYF TGTGCCAGCAGTTTCTTAGGACTCCGGTACGAGACCCAGTACTTC . TRBV27 . TRBJ2-5
CASSSGTGGSGSGSDIQYF TGTGCCAGTAGTTCCGGGACAGGGGGTTCAGGGAGCGGGAGTGACATTCAGTACTTC TRBD1 TRBV19 . TRBJ2-4
CASSRTSDQETQYF TGTGCCAGCTCTCGTACTAGCGACCAAGAGACCCAGTACTTC TRBD2 TRBV18 . TRBJ2-5
CATSEGGARQPQHF TGTGCCACTTCTGAAGGGGGGGCACGGCAGCCCCAGCATTTT . TRBV6-6 . TRBJ1-5
CASSLWRGYSTDTQYF TGTGCCAGCAGCTTATGGCGGGGCTATAGCACAGATACGCAGTATTTT . TRBV7-2 . TRBJ2-3
CASSGNTSGPTDTQYF TGTGCCAGCAGTGGCAATACTAGCGGCCCCACAGATACGCAGTATTTT TRBD2 TRBV25-1 . TRBJ2-3
CASSQDGGGLQPQHF TGCGCCAGCAGCCAAGATGGGGGAGGGTTGCAGCCCCAGCATTTT . TRBV4-1 . TRBJ1-5
CASSLVRRTGGEKLFF TGTGCCAGCAGCTTAGTAAGGAGGACAGGAGGCGAAAAACTGTTTTTT TRBD1 TRBV7-2 . TRBJ1-4
CASSKGTSGRVWKTQYF TGTGCCAGCAGCAAGGGGACTAGCGGGAGGGTTTGGAAGACCCAGTACTTC TRBD2 TRBV5-6 . TRBJ2-5
CASSVWHMAGTSGYEQYF TGTGCCAGCAGTGTATGGCATATGGCCGGGACTAGCGGATACGAGCAGTACTTC TRBD2 TRBV2 . TRBJ2-7
CASSLRRGLANNEQFF TGTGCCAGCAGTTTACGACGCGGACTAGCAAACAATGAGCAGTTCTTC TRBD2 TRBV27 . TRBJ2-1
CASRETGGNSPLHF TGTGCCAGCAGGGAGACAGGGGGTAATTCACCCCTCCACTTT TRBD1 TRBV6-1 . TRBJ1-6
CASRLPGLSFGQYF TGTGCCAGCAGACTACCGGGACTATCATTTGGGCAGTACTTC TRBD2 TRBV28 . TRBJ2-7
CASRSGTPSSGNTIYF TGTGCCAGCAGGTCCGGGACTCCCAGCTCTGGAAACACCATATATTTT . TRBV7-2 . TRBJ1-3
CASSSGQVTDTQYF TGTGCCAGCAGCTCGGGACAGGTCACAGATACGCAGTATTTT TRBD1 TRBV9 . TRBJ2-3
CASSPGTRTYNEQFF TGTGCCAGCAGCCCCGGGACTAGGACCTACAATGAGCAGTTCTTC TRBD2 TRBV7-9 . TRBJ2-1
CASTGTGIGYTF TGTGCCAGCACCGGGACAGGGATTGGCTACACCTTC TRBD1 TRBV6-5 . TRBJ1-2
CASSPVTSGGADTQYF TGTGCCAGCAGCCCTGTGACTAGCGGGGGTGCAGATACGCAGTATTTT TRBD2 TRBV9 . TRBJ2-3
CASSYIALGGEEFF TGTGCCAGCAGTTACATTGCCTTGGGGGGGGAGGAGTTCTTC TRBD2 TRBV6-5 . TRBJ2-1
CASSLATGNYGYTF TGTGCCAGCAGCTTGGCTACAGGGAACTATGGCTACACCTTC . TRBV5-4 . TRBJ1-2